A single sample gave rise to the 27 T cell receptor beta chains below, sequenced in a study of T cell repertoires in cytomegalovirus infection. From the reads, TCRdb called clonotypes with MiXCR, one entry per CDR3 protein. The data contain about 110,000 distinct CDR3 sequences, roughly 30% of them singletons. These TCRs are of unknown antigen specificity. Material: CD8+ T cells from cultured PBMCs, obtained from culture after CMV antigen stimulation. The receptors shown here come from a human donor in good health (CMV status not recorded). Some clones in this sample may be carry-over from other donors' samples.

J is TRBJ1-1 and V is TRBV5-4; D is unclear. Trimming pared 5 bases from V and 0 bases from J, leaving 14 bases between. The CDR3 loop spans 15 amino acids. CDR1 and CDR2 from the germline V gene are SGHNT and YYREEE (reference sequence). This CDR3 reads CASRSRPPMNTEAFF. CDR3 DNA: TGTGCCAGCAGGTCGAGGCCCCCCATGAACACTGAAGCTTTCTTT.

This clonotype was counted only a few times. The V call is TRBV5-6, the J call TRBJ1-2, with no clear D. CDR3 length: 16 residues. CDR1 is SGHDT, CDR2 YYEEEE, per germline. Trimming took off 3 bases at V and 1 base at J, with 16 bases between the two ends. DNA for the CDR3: TGTGCCAGCAGCTCCATTGACGGGAGATTTAACTATGGCTACACCTTC. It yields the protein CASSSIDGRFNYGYTF.

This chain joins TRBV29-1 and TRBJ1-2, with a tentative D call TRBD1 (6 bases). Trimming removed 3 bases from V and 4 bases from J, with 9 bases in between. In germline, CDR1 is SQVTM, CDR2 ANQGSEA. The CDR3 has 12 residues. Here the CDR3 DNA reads TGCAGCGTTGAGGTGGGGGCCTATGGCTACACCTTC. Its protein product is CSVEVGAYGYTF.

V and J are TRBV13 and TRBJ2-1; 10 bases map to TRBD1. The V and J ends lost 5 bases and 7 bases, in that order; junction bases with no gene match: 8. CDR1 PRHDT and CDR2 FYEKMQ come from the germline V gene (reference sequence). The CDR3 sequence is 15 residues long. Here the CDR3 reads CASSPTGQGQNEQFF. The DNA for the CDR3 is TGTGCCAGCAGCCCAACGGGACAGGGGCAAAATGAGCAGTTCTTC.

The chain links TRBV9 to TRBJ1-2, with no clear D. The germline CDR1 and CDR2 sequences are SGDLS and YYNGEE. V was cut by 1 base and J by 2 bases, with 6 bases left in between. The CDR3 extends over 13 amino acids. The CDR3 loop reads CASSVSANYGYTF. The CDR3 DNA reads TGTGCCAGCAGCGTATCAGCGAACTATGGCTACACCTTC.

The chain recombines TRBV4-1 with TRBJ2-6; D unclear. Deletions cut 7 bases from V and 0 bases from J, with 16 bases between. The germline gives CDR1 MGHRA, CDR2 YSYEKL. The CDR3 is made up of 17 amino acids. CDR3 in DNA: TGCGCCAGCACCCAGGAATCACAGCTCTCTGGGGCCAACGTCCTGACTTTC. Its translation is CASTQESQLSGANVLTF.

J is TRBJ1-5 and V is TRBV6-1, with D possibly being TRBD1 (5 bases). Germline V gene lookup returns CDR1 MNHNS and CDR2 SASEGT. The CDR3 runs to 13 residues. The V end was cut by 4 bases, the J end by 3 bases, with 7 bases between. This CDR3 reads CASSGQNNQPQHF. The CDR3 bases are TGTGCCAGCAGTGGACAGAACAATCAGCCCCAGCATTTT.

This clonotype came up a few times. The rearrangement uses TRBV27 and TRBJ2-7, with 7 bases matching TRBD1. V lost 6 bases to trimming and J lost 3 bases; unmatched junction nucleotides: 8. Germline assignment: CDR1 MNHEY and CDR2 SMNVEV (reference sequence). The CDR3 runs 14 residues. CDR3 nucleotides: TGTGCCAGCAGGCGTACAGGGGAATACTACGAGCAGTACTTC. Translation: CASRRTGEYYEQYF.

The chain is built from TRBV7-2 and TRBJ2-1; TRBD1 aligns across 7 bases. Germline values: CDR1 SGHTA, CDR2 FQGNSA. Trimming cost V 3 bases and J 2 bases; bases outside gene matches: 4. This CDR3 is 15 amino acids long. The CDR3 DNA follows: TGTGCCAGCAGCTTTTCGACAGGGACCTACAATGAGCAGTTCTTC. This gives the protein CASSFSTGTYNEQFF. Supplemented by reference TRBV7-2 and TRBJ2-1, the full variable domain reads GAGVSQSPSNKVTEKGKDVELRCDPISGHTALYWYRQSLGQGLEFLIYFQGNSAPDKSGLPSDRFSAERTGGSVSTLTIQRTQQEDSAVYLCASSFSTGTYNEQFFGPGTRLTVL.

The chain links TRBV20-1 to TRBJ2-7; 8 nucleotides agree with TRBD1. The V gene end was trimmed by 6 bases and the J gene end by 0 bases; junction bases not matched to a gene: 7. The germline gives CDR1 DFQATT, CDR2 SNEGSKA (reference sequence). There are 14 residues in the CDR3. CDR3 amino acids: CSARDRTDSYEQYF. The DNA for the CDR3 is TGCAGTGCACGGGACAGGACAGACTCCTACGAGCAGTACTTC.

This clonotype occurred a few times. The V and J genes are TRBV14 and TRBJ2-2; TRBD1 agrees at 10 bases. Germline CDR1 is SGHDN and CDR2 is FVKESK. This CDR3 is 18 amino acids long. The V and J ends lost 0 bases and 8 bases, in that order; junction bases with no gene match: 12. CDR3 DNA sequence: TGTGCCAGCAGCCAAGATTGGTCGACAGGGGGCCTCCGGGGGGAGCTGTTTTTT. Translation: CASSQDWSTGGLRGELFF. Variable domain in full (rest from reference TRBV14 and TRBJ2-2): EAGVTQFPSHSVIEKGQTVTLRCDPISGHDNLYWYRRVMGKEIKFLLHFVKESKQDESGMPNNRFLAERTGGTYSTLKVQPAELEDSGVYFCASSQDWSTGGLRGELFFGEGSRLTVL.

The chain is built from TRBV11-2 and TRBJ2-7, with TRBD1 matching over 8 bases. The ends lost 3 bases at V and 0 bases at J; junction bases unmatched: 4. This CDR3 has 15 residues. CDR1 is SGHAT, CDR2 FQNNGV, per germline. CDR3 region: CASSFGQGLSYEQYF. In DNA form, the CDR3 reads TGTGCCAGCAGCTTTGGACAGGGCCTCTCCTACGAGCAGTACTTC.

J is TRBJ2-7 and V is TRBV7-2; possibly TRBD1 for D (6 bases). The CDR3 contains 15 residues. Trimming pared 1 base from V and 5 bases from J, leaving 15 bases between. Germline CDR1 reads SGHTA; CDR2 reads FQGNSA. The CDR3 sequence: CASSLVEGVVDEQYF. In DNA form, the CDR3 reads TGTGCCAGCAGCTTAGTTGAGGGGGTTGTGGACGAGCAGTACTTC.

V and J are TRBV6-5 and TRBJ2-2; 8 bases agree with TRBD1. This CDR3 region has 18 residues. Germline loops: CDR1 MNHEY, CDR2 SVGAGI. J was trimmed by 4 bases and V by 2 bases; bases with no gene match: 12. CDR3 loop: CASSYSGQGPLGTGELFF. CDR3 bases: TGTGCCAGCAGTTACAGTGGACAGGGCCCTCTGGGCACCGGGGAGCTGTTTTTT.

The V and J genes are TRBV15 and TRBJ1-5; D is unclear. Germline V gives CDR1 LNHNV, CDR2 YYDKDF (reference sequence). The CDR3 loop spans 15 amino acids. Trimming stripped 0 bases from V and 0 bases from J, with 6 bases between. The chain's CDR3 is CATSRDRNSNQPQHF. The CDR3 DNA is TGTGCCACCAGCAGAGACAGGAATAGCAATCAGCCCCAGCATTTT.

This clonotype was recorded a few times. Here the CDR3 DNA reads TGCGCCAGCAGCCCCAGGAGCCTAGAGAGGATGAACACCGGGGAGCTGTTTTTT. It specifies CASSPRSLERMNTGELFF. The V and J genes are TRBV4-1 and TRBJ2-2; D gene uncertain. The CDR3 runs to 18 residues. Germline CDR1 reads MGHRA; CDR2 reads YSYEKL. Trimming shortened V by 4 bases and J by 1 base, and 19 bases separated the two germline ends.

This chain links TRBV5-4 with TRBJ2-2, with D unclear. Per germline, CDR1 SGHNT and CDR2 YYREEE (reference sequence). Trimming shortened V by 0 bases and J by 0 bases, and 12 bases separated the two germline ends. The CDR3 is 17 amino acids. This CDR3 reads CASSLVGEETNTGELFF. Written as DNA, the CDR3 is TGTGCCAGCAGCTTGGTAGGTGAGGAAACGAACACCGGGGAGCTGTTTTTT.

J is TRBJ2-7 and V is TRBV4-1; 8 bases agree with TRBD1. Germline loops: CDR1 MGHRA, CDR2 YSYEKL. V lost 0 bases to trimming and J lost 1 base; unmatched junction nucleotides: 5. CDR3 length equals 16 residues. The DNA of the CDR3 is TGCGCCAGCAGCCAAGATGGCGGACAGGGTTCCTACGAGCAGTACTTC. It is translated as CASSQDGGQGSYEQYF.

The CDR3 sequence is CASSQGAYEQYF. The CDR3 DNA follows: TGTGCCAGCAGCCAGGGGGCCTACGAGCAGTACTTC. V gene TRBV12-3 or TRBV12-4 combines with J gene TRBJ2-7, with 7 bases lining up with TRBD1. The CDR3 has 12 amino acids. Trimming took 6 bases from V and 2 from J; bases not matched to a gene: 1.

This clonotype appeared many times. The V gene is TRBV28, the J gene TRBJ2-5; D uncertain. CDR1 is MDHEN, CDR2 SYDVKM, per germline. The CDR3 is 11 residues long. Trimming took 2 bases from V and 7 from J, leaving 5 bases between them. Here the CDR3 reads CASSLARTQYF. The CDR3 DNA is TGTGCCAGCAGTTTAGCGAGGACCCAGTACTTC.

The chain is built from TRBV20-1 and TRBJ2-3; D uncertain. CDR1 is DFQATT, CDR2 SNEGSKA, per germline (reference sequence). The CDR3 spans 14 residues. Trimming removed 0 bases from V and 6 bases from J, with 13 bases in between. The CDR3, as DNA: TGCAGTGCTAGAGATTTCGCGGCCCGGGATACGCAGTATTTT. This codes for CSARDFAARDTQYF.

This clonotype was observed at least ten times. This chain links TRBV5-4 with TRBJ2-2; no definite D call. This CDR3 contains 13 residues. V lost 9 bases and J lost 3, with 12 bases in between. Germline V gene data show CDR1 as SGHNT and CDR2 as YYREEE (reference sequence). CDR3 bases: TGTGCCACCGAAGGTTGGGACACCGGGGAGCTGTTTTTT. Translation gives CATEGWDTGELFF.

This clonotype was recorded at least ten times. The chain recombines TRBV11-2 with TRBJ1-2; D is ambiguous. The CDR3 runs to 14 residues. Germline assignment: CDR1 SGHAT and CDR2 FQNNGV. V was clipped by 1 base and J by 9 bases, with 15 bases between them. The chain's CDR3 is CASSLVPLDHSYTF. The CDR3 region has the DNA TGTGCCAGCAGCTTAGTTCCCCTAGATCATAGCTACACCTTC.

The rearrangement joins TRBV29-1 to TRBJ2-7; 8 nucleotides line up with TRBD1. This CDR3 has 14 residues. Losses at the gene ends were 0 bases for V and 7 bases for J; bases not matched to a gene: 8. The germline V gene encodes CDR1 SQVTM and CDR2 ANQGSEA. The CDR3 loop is CSVEDPQGVQEQYF. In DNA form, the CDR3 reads TGCAGCGTTGAAGATCCACAGGGGGTTCAAGAGCAGTACTTC.

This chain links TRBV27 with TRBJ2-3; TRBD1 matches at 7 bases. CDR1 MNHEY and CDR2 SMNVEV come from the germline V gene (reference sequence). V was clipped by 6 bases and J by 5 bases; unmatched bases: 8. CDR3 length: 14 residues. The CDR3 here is CASSRRGQQDTQYF. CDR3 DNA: TGTGCCAGCAGCCGAAGGGGGCAGCAAGATACGCAGTATTTT.

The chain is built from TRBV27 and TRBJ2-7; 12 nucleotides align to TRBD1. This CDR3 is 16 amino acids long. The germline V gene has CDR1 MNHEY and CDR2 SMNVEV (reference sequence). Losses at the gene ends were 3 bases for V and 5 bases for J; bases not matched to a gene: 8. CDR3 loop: CASSFRWDRGLNEQYF. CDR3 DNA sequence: TGTGCCAGCAGTTTCAGGTGGGACAGGGGGCTAAACGAGCAGTACTTC.

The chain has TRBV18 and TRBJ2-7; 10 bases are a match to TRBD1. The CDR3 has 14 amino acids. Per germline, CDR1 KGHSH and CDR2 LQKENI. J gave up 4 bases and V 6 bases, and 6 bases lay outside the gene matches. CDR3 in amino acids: CASSIGTGEYEQYF. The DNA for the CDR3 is TGTGCCAGCTCTATCGGGACAGGGGAATACGAGCAGTACTTC.